The present T cell receptor (beta chain) was sequenced within a study of cytomegalovirus exposure and HLA in healthy donors. General study findings and limits: Apparent HLA restriction characterized most CMV-associated TCR beta chains in a later analysis. A previous analysis found most TCR beta V segments productive roughly 87% or roughly 30% of the time. More than 15,000 TCR beta sequences were associated with HLA alleles at 0.05 false discovery rate in a later analysis.

V was cut by 0 bases and J by 8 bases, with 14 bases left in between. CDR3 length: 15 amino acids. Germline V CDR1 and CDR2: LGHNA, YSLEER. Those who donated were healthy bone marrow donors. In regard to this clone: Its antigen is unidentified.

This PCR relied on a set of 60 Vbeta primers and 13 Jbeta primers. Profiling relied on immunoSEQ multiplex PCR, and the TCRdb table lists in-frame clones only, not all of them. The sample holds 150,000 to 200,000 clones, 73% seen once. This sequence joins TRBV4-3 and TRBJ2-1, with a weak D call TRBD2 (6 bases). The TCR was taken from a woman aged 18-29 years in good health and CMV-seropositive. Sequencing used PBMCs. The CDR3 spells CASSQDPAREDEQFF. For the CDR3, the DNA is TGCGCCAGCAGCCAAGATCCGGCCAGGGAGGATGAGCAGTTCTTC.